The rows below give T cell receptor beta chains drawn from one sample of a study of blood T cell repertoires in COVID-19. Assay used: immunoSEQ multiplex PCR; TCRdb lists only in-frame clones, some missing. The sample has roughly 73,000 clones, roughly 76% seen once; the top ten hold 20% to 25%. The sequenced sample was peripheral blood. The receptors originated from a woman between 70 and 85 years old with acute or convalescent COVID-19. CDR3s include the opening cysteine and the closing phenylalanine or tryptophan. D genes are given only for firm matches. Clone size is not always given. Where it is, it says once, few, many or a class for expanded clones.

D: TRBD2
V: TRBV28
J: TRBJ2-7
size: -
DNA: TGTGCCAGCAGTTTTACTAGCGCGATCGGGCAGTACTTC
CDR3: CASSFTSAIGQYF

D: -
V: TRBV11-2
J: TRBJ2-3
size: -
DNA: TGTGCCAGCAGCTTCTTGCTAGCGAGTCACACAGATACGCAGTATTTT
CDR3: CASSFLLASHTDTQYF

D: TRBD1
V: TRBV15
J: TRBJ1-1
size: -
DNA: TGTGCCACCAGAGGATGGGACAGGGGGCTAGGAGGTGAAGCTTTCTTT
CDR3: CATRGWDRGLGGEAFF

D: TRBD2
V: TRBV9
J: TRBJ2-1
size: -
DNA: TGTGCCAGCAGCGTAGGACTAGCGGCCTACAATGAGCAGTTCTTC
CDR3: CASSVGLAAYNEQFF

D: TRBD1
V: TRBV28
J: TRBJ1-2
size: -
DNA: TGTGCCAGCAGCCGACAGGGATATGGCTACACCTTC
CDR3: CASSRQGYGYTF

D: TRBD2
V: TRBV9
J: TRBJ2-7
size: -
DNA: TGTGCCAGCAGCGCCCAGCTCCTCGGGGGGGAGCAGTACTTC
CDR3: CASSAQLLGGEQYF

D: -
V: TRBV2
J: TRBJ2-1
size: -
DNA: TGTGCCAGCGAGCAGGCGGGCCATGAGCAGTTCTTC
CDR3: CASEQAGHEQFF

D: -
V: TRBV28
J: TRBJ1-5
size: -
DNA: TGTGCCAGCATCGACACATATAGCAATCAGCCCCAGCATTTT
CDR3: CASIDTYSNQPQHF

D: TRBD1
V: TRBV3-1/TRBV3-2
J: TRBJ1-6
size: -
DNA: TGTGCCAGCAGAAGACAGGGGGGGAATTCACCCCTCCACTTT
CDR3: CASRRQGGNSPLHF

D: TRBD1
V: TRBV6-5
J: TRBJ1-2
size: -
DNA: TGTGCCAGCAGCCCGACAGGGCTGAACTATGGCTACACCTTC
CDR3: CASSPTGLNYGYTF

D: -
V: TRBV5-1
J: TRBJ2-7
size: few
DNA: TGCGCCAGCAGCAGGGCGGGACCGAACTCCTACGAGCAGTACTTC
CDR3: CASSRAGPNSYEQYF

D: -
V: TRBV11-2
J: TRBJ1-2
size: -
DNA: TGTGCCAGCAGCGCAGGGTATGGCTACACCTTC
CDR3: CASSAGYGYTF

D: TRBD1
V: TRBV3-1/TRBV3-2
J: TRBJ2-3
size: -
DNA: TGTGCCAGCAGCCGACAGGGGGGTACAGATACGCAGTATTTT
CDR3: CASSRQGGTDTQYF

D: -
V: TRBV5-1
J: TRBJ1-4
size: once
DNA: TGCGCCAGCAAGGAGGGCACTAATGAAAAACTGTTTTTT
CDR3: CASKEGTNEKLFF

D: -
V: TRBV3-1/TRBV3-2
J: TRBJ2-1
size: -
DNA: TGTGCCAGCAGCCAAGCAAAGTCAATTGTCTCTTCGCGGAGTGAGCAGTTCTTC
CDR3: CASSQAKSIVSSRSEQFF

D: -
V: TRBV7-2
J: TRBJ1-3
size: -
DNA: TGTGCCAGCAGCTTAGTTCCACGAGCCTCTGGAAACACCATATATTTT
CDR3: CASSLVPRASGNTIYF

D: TRBD2
V: TRBV28
J: TRBJ2-1
size: -
DNA: TGTGCCAGCAGTAAATGGACTAGCGGGGCTGGCGAGCAGTTCTTC
CDR3: CASSKWTSGAGEQFF

D: TRBD1
V: TRBV11-2
J: TRBJ2-1
size: -
DNA: TGTGCCAGCAGCTCGGGACAGGGACCCTACAATGAGCAGTTCTTC
CDR3: CASSSGQGPYNEQFF

D: TRBD1
V: TRBV28
J: TRBJ1-3
size: few
DNA: TGTGCCAGCAGTTTTCTAGGGACAGGGGGCACTGGAAACACCATATATTTT
CDR3: CASSFLGTGGTGNTIYF

D: -
V: TRBV5-1
J: TRBJ2-3
size: -
DNA: TGCGCCAGCAGCACCGCCGTAGTGGGCACAGATACGCAGTATTTT
CDR3: CASSTAVVGTDTQYF

D: -
V: TRBV27
J: TRBJ1-2
size: once
DNA: TGTGCCAGCAGTTCAATCAGGGTATGGGGCTACACCTTC
CDR3: CASSSIRVWGYTF

D: TRBD1
V: TRBV29-1
J: TRBJ2-7
size: -
DNA: TGCAGCGTTGAAGGGTACAGGGGGGAGTACGAGCAGTACTTC
CDR3: CSVEGYRGEYEQYF

D: -
V: TRBV15
J: TRBJ1-3
size: -
DNA: TGTGCCACCAGCAGAGAGAAAGGGGCGCGTGGAAACACCATATATTTT
CDR3: CATSREKGARGNTIYF

D: TRBD2
V: TRBV27
J: TRBJ2-1
size: few
DNA: TGTGCCAGCAGCCCTAGCGGGAGGGCGTACAATGAGCAGTTCTTC
CDR3: CASSPSGRAYNEQFF

D: -
V: TRBV2
J: TRBJ1-5
size: -
DNA: TGTGCCAGCAGCCTCCTTCGCTCGTCGGGGGAGGGCCAGCCCCAGCATTTT
CDR3: CASSLLRSSGEGQPQHF

D: -
V: TRBV9
J: TRBJ2-1
size: -
DNA: TGTGCCAGCAGCCCCCGGGAATTTTACAATGAGCAGTTCTTC
CDR3: CASSPREFYNEQFF

D: -
V: TRBV2
J: TRBJ1-3
size: -
DNA: TGTGCCAGCAGTCTCCTGAGGCCGACGCCGGGAAACACCATATATTTT
CDR3: CASSLLRPTPGNTIYF

D: -
V: TRBV11-2
J: TRBJ2-5
size: -
DNA: TGTGCCAGCAGCCGTGGACAGTTACAAGAGACCCAGTACTTC
CDR3: CASSRGQLQETQYF

D: TRBD2
V: TRBV15
J: TRBJ2-1
size: once
DNA: TGTGCCACCAGCAGAGATCTTAGCGGGAGGACCTACAATGAGCAGTTCTTC
CDR3: CATSRDLSGRTYNEQFF

D: -
V: TRBV9
J: TRBJ1-1
size: once
DNA: TGTGCCAGCAGCGCTTACGCGGGGTCCCCGGTCGACACTGAAGCTTTCTTT
CDR3: CASSAYAGSPVDTEAFF

D: TRBD1
V: TRBV7-3
J: TRBJ1-1
size: -
DNA: TGTGCCAGCAGCACCAGACAGGGGGACACTGAAGCTTTCTTT
CDR3: CASSTRQGDTEAFF

D: TRBD2
V: TRBV11-2
J: TRBJ2-1
size: few
DNA: TGTGCCAGCAGCTTAGTTGGACTAGCGGGAGCGGGCTACTACAATGAGCAGTTCTTC
CDR3: CASSLVGLAGAGYYNEQFF

D: TRBD1
V: TRBV11-2
J: TRBJ2-5
size: -
DNA: TGTGCCAGCAGCTTATGGGGACAGGGGCCCCGGGAGACCCAGTACTTC
CDR3: CASSLWGQGPRETQYF

D: TRBD1
V: TRBV29-1
J: TRBJ2-1
size: -
DNA: TGCAGCGTTGTGGGTGGGACAGGGATCAATGAGCAGTTCTTC
CDR3: CSVVGGTGINEQFF

D: -
V: TRBV7-3
J: TRBJ2-1
size: -
DNA: TGTGCCAGCAGCCCGGGGGGCGCCTACAATGAGCAGTTCTTC
CDR3: CASSPGGAYNEQFF

D: -
V: TRBV18
J: TRBJ2-5
size: few
DNA: TGTGCCAGCTTTACCAGTGAAGAGACCCAGTACTTC
CDR3: CASFTSEETQYF

D: -
V: TRBV5-1
J: TRBJ1-5
size: -
DNA: TGCGCCAGCAGCTTGTTGGGGACTCCCAATCAGCCCCAGCATTTT
CDR3: CASSLLGTPNQPQHF

D: -
V: TRBV28
J: TRBJ1-2
size: -
DNA: TGTGCCAGCAGTTTAGAGGTGGGAGGAGGCGGCTACACCTTC
CDR3: CASSLEVGGGGYTF

D: -
V: TRBV18
J: TRBJ1-6
size: -
DNA: TGTGCCAGCTCACCAATGATGACGGAGAATTCACCCCTCCACTTT
CDR3: CASSPMMTENSPLHF

D: -
V: TRBV5-1
J: TRBJ2-1
size: once
DNA: TGCGCCAGCAGCCGGCCCCTAGGACAAAGCTCCTACAATGAGCAGTTCTTC
CDR3: CASSRPLGQSSYNEQFF

D: -
V: TRBV3-1/TRBV3-2
J: TRBJ1-1
size: -
DNA: TGTGCCAGCTCCAAGGAGGGGTTTCGAGCTTTCTTT
CDR3: CASSKEGFRAFF

D: -
V: TRBV18
J: TRBJ1-3
size: few
DNA: TGTGCCAGCTCACCACCCATCGGGACATCTATAAGTGGAAACACCATATATTTT
CDR3: CASSPPIGTSISGNTIYF

D: TRBD1
V: TRBV2
J: TRBJ2-7
size: few
DNA: TGTGCCAGCACTCCCGGGACAGCTTACGAGCAGTACTTC
CDR3: CASTPGTAYEQYF

D: TRBD1
V: TRBV18
J: TRBJ1-2
size: -
DNA: TGTGCCAGCTCATCGACTATATACAGGGGGGAGGTCTCTGGCTACACCTTC
CDR3: CASSSTIYRGEVSGYTF

D: TRBD1
V: TRBV7-9
J: TRBJ1-1
size: -
DNA: TGTGCCAGCAGCGATGGGACAGGGGTTGTCACTGAAGCTTTCTTT
CDR3: CASSDGTGVVTEAFF

D: -
V: TRBV19
J: TRBJ2-3
size: -
DNA: TGTGCCAGTAGTTGGAGGCCCACAGATACGCAGTATTTT
CDR3: CASSWRPTDTQYF